This T cell receptor (beta chain) was documented in a study of T cell responses to AZD1222 COVID-19 vaccine. Study summary: Whether given at about 4 or about 12 weeks, second doses were pooled.

Trimming shortened V by 3 bases and J by 0 bases, and 21 bases separated the two germline ends. The CDR3 covers 19 residues. Germline V gene data show CDR1 as LNHDA and CDR2 as SQIVND (reference sequence). Here immunoSEQ multiplex PCR was the method, and the copy in TCRdb shows in-frame clones only, minus some. This repertoire shows tens of thousands of clones, 80% to 90% found once; its top ten account for 4.9%. This receptor was identified in an adult in good health. The chain couples TRBV19 to TRBJ1-5; the D gene is possibly TRBD1 (5 bases). Here the sequenced sample was peripheral blood, taken on day 0 of AZD1222 vaccination. The CDR3 bases are TGTGCCAGTAGTATGAGAAGGGGTGGGGCCAGGGCTAGCAATCAGCCCCAGCATTTT. Translating gives CASSMRRGGARASNQPQHF.